The 19 T cell receptor beta chains given below trace back to one sample, sequenced in a study of early T cells in non-severe SARS-CoV-2 infection. MiXCR, run by TCRdb on the 5' RACE reads, gives a single entry per CDR3 protein. The sample lists more than 45,000 distinct CDR3 sequences, 6.2% occurring once. Sequences were derived from whole blood, sampled at baseline. These receptors all come from an adult who was a healthcare worker with PCR-confirmed SARS-CoV-2 infection or an uninfected control (not recorded which).

V gene TRBV11-1 combines with J gene TRBJ2-3; D remains ambiguous. Trimming removed 5 bases at V and 6 bases at J, with 9 bases between. The CDR3 runs to 12 residues. The germline V gene encodes CDR1 SGHAT and CDR2 FQDESV (reference sequence). CDR3 residues: CASSRTEDTQYF. The CDR3 DNA sequence: TGTGCCAGCAGCCGCACCGAGGATACGCAGTATTTT.

This clonotype was seen at least ten times. V and J are TRBV3-1 and TRBJ2-6, with D unclear. The length of the CDR3 is 15 residues. The V gene lost 4 bases and the J gene lost 2 bases, with 9 bases spanning the gap. From germline, CDR1 is LGHDT and CDR2 YNNKEL (reference sequence). The CDR3 nucleotides are TGTGCCAGCAGCCGAGCGCGACCTGGGGCCAACGTCCTGACTTTC. Protein sequence: CASSRARPGANVLTF. The whole variable domain, filled in from reference TRBV3-1 and TRBJ2-6, reads DTAVSQTPKYLVTQMGNDKSIKCEQNLGHDTMYWYKQDSKKFLKIMFSYNNKELIINETVPNRFSPKSPDKAHLNLHINSLELGDSAVYFCASSRARPGANVLTFGAGSRLTVL.

As DNA, the CDR3 is TGCAGTGCTAGACCATCCCGGGGGGGCAATCAGCCCCAGCATTTT. Amino acids: CSARPSRGGNQPQHF. V usage is TRBV20-1 and J usage is TRBJ1-5; a weak D match, TRBD1 (5 bases). In germline, CDR1 is DFQATT, CDR2 SNEGSKA (reference sequence). This CDR3 region has 15 residues. The V gene lost 2 bases and the J gene lost 2 bases, with 13 bases spanning the gap.

This clonotype was recorded many times. The V and J genes are TRBV27 and TRBJ2-2; 10 bases are shared with TRBD2. The CDR3 is made up of 16 amino acids. V lost 3 bases to trimming and J lost 4 bases; unmatched junction nucleotides: 5. The germline V gene encodes CDR1 MNHEY and CDR2 SMNVEV (reference sequence). The DNA of the CDR3 is TGTGCCAGCAGTTTGAGGACTAGCGGAAGCACCGGGGAGCTGTTTTTT. Translated, it gives CASSLRTSGSTGELFF.

This clonotype was recorded at least ten times. This sequence joins TRBV29-1 and TRBJ2-7, with a weak D call TRBD2 (5 bases). There are 14 residues in the CDR3. V was pared by 5 bases and J by 6 bases, with 20 bases between. Germline loops: CDR1 SQVTM, CDR2 ANQGSEA. The CDR3 sequence is CSVLSGTRSSEQYF. CDR3 nucleotides: TGCAGCGTTCTAAGCGGAACGCGAAGCAGCGAGCAGTACTTC.

This clonotype came up a few times. This sequence joins TRBV6-5 and TRBJ2-7; 8 bases are a match to TRBD2. Germline trimming cut 5 bases from V and 5 bases from J; bases unmatched to any gene: 8. Germline V CDR1 and CDR2: MNHEY, SVGAGI. CDR3 length: 14 residues. This CDR3 is CASSRREGRNEQYF. The DNA for the CDR3 is TGTGCCAGCAGTCGCCGGGAGGGCCGCAACGAGCAGTACTTC.

This clonotype was observed at least ten times. The chain employs TRBV4-3 and TRBJ1-4; 8 bases align to TRBD1. Germline V gene sequence: CDR1 LGHNA, CDR2 YSLEER. The J segment lost 8 bases and the V segment lost 5 bases, leaving 4 bases of the junction unmatched. CDR3 length: 13 amino acids. The CDR3 bases are TGCGCCAGCAGCACCCGGACAGGGGAAAAACTGTTTTTT. Encoded protein: CASSTRTGEKLFF.

This clonotype was observed many times. The chain couples TRBV29-1 to TRBJ2-5; D unclear. Deletions cut 1 base from V and 2 bases from J, with 8 bases between. The CDR3 contains 13 residues. Germline CDR1 and CDR2: SQVTM and ANQGSEA. CDR3: CSVEVRQQETQYF. CDR3 sequence (DNA): TGCAGCGTTGAAGTTCGGCAGCAAGAGACCCAGTACTTC.

The table lists this clonotype with many counts. The chain uses TRBV20-1 and TRBJ1-5, with D tentatively TRBD1 (5 bases). This CDR3 comprises 11 residues. Per the germline V gene, CDR1 is DFQATT and CDR2 is SNEGSKA (reference sequence). V was pared by 3 bases and J by 9 bases, with 9 bases between. The CDR3 sequence: CSARRRGPQHF. CDR3 DNA sequence: TGCAGTGCTAGGAGGAGGGGGCCCCAGCATTTT.

The chain is built from TRBV20-1 and TRBJ1-3, with unresolved D. Trimming took 5 bases from V and 7 from J, leaving 15 bases between them. Germline loops: CDR1 DFQATT, CDR2 SNEGSKA (reference sequence). The CDR3 loop spans 13 amino acids. CDR3: CSAQSDVLNTIYF. The CDR3 DNA follows: TGCAGTGCTCAAAGTGACGTACTCAACACCATATATTTT.

The count of this clonotype is one. A single base separates this from a much larger clone, so it may be a read error. The V and J genes are TRBV13 and TRBJ2-7; 14 positions match TRBD2. Germline V gene sequence: CDR1 PRHDT, CDR2 FYEKMQ (reference sequence). The length of the CDR3 is 16 residues. This chain's CDR3 is CACSGPGLAGVDEQYF. In DNA form, the CDR3 reads TGTGCCTGCAGCGGACCGGGACTAGCGGGAGTCGACGAGCAGTACTTC.

This clonotype appeared many times. CDR3 amino acids: CSATPGLVAFTDTQYF. The CDR3 DNA is TGCAGTGCTACCCCGGGACTAGTGGCCTTCACAGATACGCAGTATTTT. V gene TRBV20-1 combines with J gene TRBJ2-3; TRBD2 matches 8 bases. This CDR3 contains 16 residues. Germline-derived CDR1 and CDR2 are DFQATT and SNEGSKA (reference sequence). The ends lost 4 bases at V and 2 bases at J; junction bases unmatched: 11.

The chain employs TRBV5-6 and TRBJ1-1, with a possible D match to TRBD1 (6 bases). Germline V gives CDR1 SGHDT, CDR2 YYEEEE. Trimming took off 4 bases at V and 4 bases at J, with 11 bases between the two ends. The CDR3 covers 13 residues. The CDR3 region has the DNA TGTGCCAGCAGCCCTGGACAGCGCACTGAAGCTTTCTTT. Residues: CASSPGQRTEAFF.

The chain couples TRBV11-2 to TRBJ2-2; either TRBD1 or TRBD2 may fit D (5 bases each). Germline assignment: CDR1 SGHAT and CDR2 FQNNGV. With 3 bases removed from V and 6 bases from J, the gap between germline ends came to 8 bases. The CDR3 is 13 amino acids. The CDR3: CASSFQGAGELFF. As DNA, the CDR3 is TGTGCCAGCAGCTTTCAGGGAGCCGGGGAGCTGTTTTTT. The complete variable domain, with remaining parts taken from reference TRBV11-2 and TRBJ2-2, reads EAGVAQSPRYKIIEKRQSVAFWCNPISGHATLYWYQQILGQGPKLLIQFQNNGVVDDSQLPKDRFSAERLKGVDSTLKIQPAKLEDSAVYLCASSFQGAGELFFGEGSRLTVL.

This clonotype was observed a handful of times. The chain uses TRBV28 and TRBJ1-4, with a weak D call TRBD1 (6 bases). V was cut by 1 base and J by 3 bases, with 12 bases left in between. Germline loops: CDR1 MDHEN, CDR2 SYDVKM. This CDR3 spans 16 amino acids. The CDR3 sequence: CASSLSQGRPNEKLFF. CDR3 DNA: TGTGCCAGCAGTTTATCGCAGGGGCGGCCTAATGAAAAACTGTTTTTT.

This clonotype was seen a handful of times. This rearrangement joins TRBV24-1 to TRBJ2-1; D gene uncertain. V lost 8 bases to trimming and J lost 0 bases, with 10 bases between them. Germline V gene data show CDR1 as KGHDR and CDR2 as SFDVKD. The CDR3 contains 14 residues. CDR3: CATMGGRSYNEQFF. The CDR3 nucleotides read TGTGCCACCATGGGCGGCCGCTCCTACAATGAGCAGTTCTTC.

This sequence joins TRBV20-1 and TRBJ2-2; 12 bases map to TRBD2. There are 19 residues in the CDR3. V was pared by 0 bases and J by 1 base, with 9 bases of the junction left unmatched. Germline lookup yields CDR1 DFQATT and CDR2 SNEGSKA (reference sequence). This CDR3 reads CSARESGLAGGLNTGELFF. DNA of the CDR3: TGCAGTGCTAGAGAAAGTGGGCTAGCGGGAGGGTTGAACACCGGGGAGCTGTTTTTT.

This clonotype was seen only a few times. The chain carries TRBV5-1 and TRBJ2-1, with D possibly being TRBD1 (6 bases). The CDR3 is made up of 13 amino acids. The germline V and J ends were trimmed by 0 bases and 14 bases, with 15 bases remaining between them. From germline, CDR1 is SGHRS and CDR2 YFSETQ. CDR3 residues: CASSLGGRDKEFF. As DNA, the CDR3 is TGCGCCAGCAGCTTGGGGGGCCGGGACAAGGAGTTCTTC.

In its sample, this clonotype was seen many times. The chain uses TRBV29-1 and TRBJ1-2; D perhaps matches TRBD1 (5 bases). The CDR3 covers 12 residues. The germline V gene encodes CDR1 SQVTM and CDR2 ANQGSEA. The ends were cut back, 7 bases at V and 6 bases at J, with 15 bases in the middle. CDR3 nucleotides: TGCAGCGCCAATGAGGGGCTGAATGGCTACACCTTC. Translation gives CSANEGLNGYTF.